Listed below are T cell receptor beta chains from one sample, sequenced in a study of type 1 regulatory T cells. TCRdb ran MiXCR on the reads and lists one entry per CDR3 protein. The data show around 88,000 distinct CDR3 sequences, with 25% to 40% seen just once and 2% to 2.5% held by the top ten. Sequencing was performed on CD4+ T cells, either the whole sample or a sorted fraction (not recorded which). The receptors stem from a human donor in good health. CDR3s include the opening cysteine and the closing phenylalanine or tryptophan. Each record gives: V gene, J gene, clone size, CDR3 length, D gene, CDR3 protein, CDR3 DNA. The D gene is left open where the match is weak. Expanded clones get a size class; other rows say once, few or many, or leave the size out.

V: TRBV7-8
J: TRBJ2-7
size: -
length: 15
D: -
CDR3: CASSSGTLTLGEQYF
DNA: TGTGCCAGCAGCTCCGGGACCCTTACGTTAGGCGAGCAGTACTTC

V: TRBV7-3
J: TRBJ2-1
size: few
length: 15
D: -
CDR3: CASSLGARLYNEQFF
DNA: TGTGCCAGCAGCTTAGGGGCAAGGCTCTACAATGAGCAGTTCTTC

V: TRBV7-2
J: TRBJ2-2
size: -
length: 16
D: TRBD2
CDR3: CASSPWASGNTGELFF
DNA: TGTGCCAGCAGCCCTTGGGCTAGCGGGAACACCGGGGAGCTGTTTTTT

V: TRBV29-1
J: TRBJ2-1
size: -
length: 14
D: TRBD2
CDR3: CSVYSGSSYNEQFF
DNA: TGCAGCGTCTATAGCGGGAGCTCCTACAATGAGCAGTTCTTC

V: TRBV10-3
J: TRBJ2-1
size: few
length: 15
D: TRBD2
CDR3: CAIRQSGTGYNEQFF
DNA: TGTGCCATCAGACAGAGCGGGACCGGCTACAATGAGCAGTTCTTC

V: TRBV7-3
J: TRBJ2-1
size: -
length: 15
D: -
CDR3: CASSLNPGAYNEQFF
DNA: TGTGCCAGCAGCTTAAATCCGGGAGCCTACAATGAGCAGTTCTTC

V: TRBV28
J: TRBJ2-1
size: -
length: 15
D: TRBD2
CDR3: CASSRSSGHRPEQFF
DNA: TGTGCCAGCAGTCGGAGTAGCGGGCACCGACCTGAGCAGTTCTTC

V: TRBV3-1
J: TRBJ2-2
size: -
length: 15
D: -
CDR3: CASSQGQMNTGGLFF
DNA: TGTGCCAGCAGCCAAGGGCAGATGAACACCGGGGGGCTGTTTTTT

V: TRBV18
J: TRBJ2-7
size: -
length: 14
D: -
CDR3: CASSPLPSSYEQYF
DNA: TGTGCCAGCTCACCACTTCCGAGCTCCTACGAGCAGTACTTC

V: TRBV18
J: TRBJ2-7
size: -
length: 12
D: -
CDR3: CASSPGNYEQYF
DNA: TGTGCCAGCTCACCTGGCAACTACGAGCAGTACTTC

V: TRBV10-3
J: TRBJ2-3
size: few
length: 13
D: -
CDR3: CAISVAGPDTQYF
DNA: TGTGCCATCAGTGTTGCAGGACCAGATACGCAGTATTTT

V: TRBV6-6
J: TRBJ2-2
size: -
length: 19
D: -
CDR3: CASSYSKSSGGPNTGELFF
DNA: TGTGCCAGCAGTTACTCGAAATCAAGCGGAGGGCCGAACACCGGGGAGCTGTTTTTT

V: TRBV29-1
J: TRBJ2-5
size: -
length: 14
D: TRBD1
CDR3: CSLRDRGHQETQYF
DNA: TGCAGCCTCCGGGACAGGGGCCATCAAGAGACCCAGTACTTC

V: TRBV29-1
J: TRBJ2-7
size: few
length: 13
D: -
CDR3: CSVADRTSYEQYF
DNA: TGCAGCGTTGCCGACAGAACGTCCTACGAGCAGTACTTC

V: TRBV11-2
J: TRBJ2-5
size: few
length: 13
D: -
CDR3: CASSLRFPETQYF
DNA: TGTGCCAGCAGCTTACGGTTCCCTGAGACCCAGTACTTC

V: TRBV5-1
J: TRBJ2-5
size: -
length: 15
D: -
CDR3: CASSLSAGTQETQYF
DNA: TGCGCCAGCAGCCTCTCGGCAGGTACTCAAGAGACCCAGTACTTC

V: TRBV6-5
J: TRBJ2-5
size: -
length: 15
D: -
CDR3: CASRQEGHSQETQYF
DNA: TGTGCCAGCAGGCAGGAAGGACACAGCCAAGAGACCCAGTACTTC

V: TRBV5-5
J: TRBJ2-1
size: -
length: 16
D: TRBD1
CDR3: CASSESGTGVPNEQFF
DNA: TGTGCCAGCAGCGAATCCGGGACAGGGGTCCCCAATGAGCAGTTCTTC

V: TRBV24-1
J: TRBJ2-1
size: -
length: 15
D: -
CDR3: CATQSQGGDYNEQFF
DNA: TGTGCCACACAATCTCAAGGGGGGGACTACAATGAGCAGTTCTTC

V: TRBV20-1
J: TRBJ2-1
size: -
length: 16
D: TRBD2
CDR3: CSASPREALSYNEQFF
DNA: TGCAGTGCTAGCCCGCGGGAGGCCCTCTCCTACAATGAGCAGTTCTTC

V: TRBV7-9
J: TRBJ2-2
size: -
length: 12
D: -
CDR3: CASSQITGELFF
DNA: TGTGCCAGCAGCCAGATTACCGGGGAGCTGTTTTTT

V: TRBV6-2/TRBV6-3
J: TRBJ2-7
size: -
length: 14
D: TRBD1
CDR3: CASKWDRDSYEQYF
DNA: TGTGCCAGCAAGTGGGACAGGGACTCCTACGAGCAGTACTTC

V: TRBV27
J: TRBJ2-1
size: once
length: 13
D: -
CDR3: CASSSMRKIEQFF
DNA: TGTGCCAGCAGTTCTATGCGGAAGATTGAGCAGTTCTTC

V: TRBV29-1
J: TRBJ1-3
size: -
length: 13
D: -
CDR3: CSVGIGPGNTIYF
DNA: TGCAGCGTTGGAATAGGTCCTGGAAACACCATATATTTT

V: TRBV20-1
J: TRBJ2-1
size: few
length: 14
D: TRBD2
CDR3: CSARPSGRFNEQFF
DNA: TGCAGTGCTAGACCTAGCGGGAGATTTAATGAGCAGTTCTTC

V: TRBV5-1
J: TRBJ2-7
size: -
length: 14
D: TRBD2
CDR3: CASSLSSGYNEQYF
DNA: TGCGCCAGCAGCTTGTCTAGCGGTTACAATGAGCAGTACTTC

V: TRBV5-1
J: TRBJ2-7
size: -
length: 15
D: TRBD2
CDR3: CASSLSGGGAYEQYF
DNA: TGCGCCAGCAGCTTGTCCGGCGGGGGTGCCTACGAGCAGTACTTC

V: TRBV20-1
J: TRBJ2-5
size: few
length: 15
D: TRBD2
CDR3: CSARGGGSGSETQYF
DNA: TGCAGTGCTAGAGGTGGAGGTAGCGGGAGTGAGACCCAGTACTTC

V: TRBV5-1
J: TRBJ2-3
size: many
length: 15
D: -
CDR3: CASSLRELGADTQYF
DNA: TGCGCCAGCAGCTTGCGTGAACTCGGCGCAGATACGCAGTATTTT

V: TRBV19
J: TRBJ1-1
size: -
length: 14
D: TRBD1
CDR3: CASRMLTGNTEAFF
DNA: TGTGCCAGTAGGATGTTGACAGGGAACACTGAAGCTTTCTTC

V: TRBV3-1
J: TRBJ2-5
size: -
length: 14
D: -
CDR3: CVSSQGQRQETQYF
DNA: TGTGTCAGCAGCCAAGGTCAGAGGCAAGAGACCCAGTACTTC

V: TRBV19
J: TRBJ2-5
size: -
length: 15
D: -
CDR3: CASKSGAYDQETQYF
DNA: TGTGCCAGCAAATCAGGAGCATATGACCAAGAGACCCAGTACTTC

V: TRBV6-2/TRBV6-3
J: TRBJ2-1
size: few
length: 16
D: TRBD2
CDR3: CASSYERLAGHNEQFF
DNA: TGTGCCAGCAGTTACGAGCGACTAGCGGGACACAATGAGCAGTTCTTC

V: TRBV7-8
J: TRBJ1-2
size: few
length: 16
D: -
CDR3: CASSEGQTGQIYGYTF
DNA: TGTGCCAGCAGCGAAGGACAAACCGGGCAGATCTATGGCTACACCTTC

V: TRBV29-1
J: TRBJ2-5
size: few
length: 12
D: -
CDR3: CSAGVSPETQYF
DNA: TGCAGCGCTGGGGTCTCTCCCGAGACCCAGTACTTC

V: TRBV20-1
J: TRBJ1-1
size: -
length: 11
D: -
CDR3: CSARGPFGAFF
DNA: TGCAGTGCTAGAGGTCCCTTCGGGGCTTTCTTT

V: TRBV19
J: TRBJ1-2
size: few
length: 14
D: -
CDR3: CASSITRADYGYTF
DNA: TGTGCCAGTAGTATAACCAGGGCCGACTATGGCTACACCTTC

V: TRBV24-1
J: TRBJ2-2
size: -
length: 17
D: TRBD2
CDR3: CATSDLSASGRTGELFF
DNA: TGTGCCACCAGTGATTTGTCCGCTAGCGGGAGGACCGGGGAGCTGTTTTTT

V: TRBV5-6
J: TRBJ2-7
size: few
length: 16
D: TRBD2
CDR3: CASSLRPSGLPYEQYF
DNA: TGTGCCAGCAGCTTGAGGCCTAGCGGTTTACCCTACGAGCAGTACTTC